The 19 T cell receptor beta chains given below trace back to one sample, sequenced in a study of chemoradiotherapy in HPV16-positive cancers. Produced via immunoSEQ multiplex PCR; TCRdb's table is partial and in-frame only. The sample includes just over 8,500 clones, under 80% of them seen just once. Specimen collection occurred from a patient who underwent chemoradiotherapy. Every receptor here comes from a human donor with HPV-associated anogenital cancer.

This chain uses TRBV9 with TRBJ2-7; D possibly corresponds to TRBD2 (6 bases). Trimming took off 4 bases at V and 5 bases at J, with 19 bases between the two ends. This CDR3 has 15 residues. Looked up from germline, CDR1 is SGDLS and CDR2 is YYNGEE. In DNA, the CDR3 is TGTGCCAGCAGCATATCCGGACTGGGCGGGGACGAGCAGTACTTC. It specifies CASSISGLGGDEQYF.

The CDR3 region is CASSLWGAEQYF. The CDR3 DNA reads TGTGCCAGCAGCTTGTGGGGGGCCGAGCAGTACTTC. The rearrangement uses TRBV5-8 and TRBJ2-7; either TRBD1 or TRBD2 may fit D (6 bases each). Germline V CDR1 and CDR2: SGHTS, YDEGEE. With 1 base removed from V and 6 bases from J, the gap between germline ends came to 8 bases. This CDR3 comprises 12 residues.

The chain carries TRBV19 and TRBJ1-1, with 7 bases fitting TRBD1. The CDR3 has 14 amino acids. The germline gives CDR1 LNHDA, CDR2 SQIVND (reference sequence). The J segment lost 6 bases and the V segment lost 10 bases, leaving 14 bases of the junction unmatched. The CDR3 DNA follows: TGTGCCACCGGGGGGTACAGGGGATCTTCTGAAGCTTTCTTT. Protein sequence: CATGGYRGSSEAFF.

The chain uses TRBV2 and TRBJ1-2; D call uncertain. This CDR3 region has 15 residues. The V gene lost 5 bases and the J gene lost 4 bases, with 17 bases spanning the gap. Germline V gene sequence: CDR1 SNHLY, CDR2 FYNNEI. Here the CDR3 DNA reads TGTGCCAGCAGTCTAAGGACCGAGGATCCCTATGGCTACACCTTC. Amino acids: CASSLRTEDPYGYTF.

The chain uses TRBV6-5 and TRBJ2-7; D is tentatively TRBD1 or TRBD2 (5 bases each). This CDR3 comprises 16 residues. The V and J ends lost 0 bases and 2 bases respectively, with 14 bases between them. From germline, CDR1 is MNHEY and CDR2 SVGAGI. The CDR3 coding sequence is TGTGCCAGCAGTTACTCTTTTGTCGGGACGCCCTACGAGCAGTACTTC. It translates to CASSYSFVGTPYEQYF.

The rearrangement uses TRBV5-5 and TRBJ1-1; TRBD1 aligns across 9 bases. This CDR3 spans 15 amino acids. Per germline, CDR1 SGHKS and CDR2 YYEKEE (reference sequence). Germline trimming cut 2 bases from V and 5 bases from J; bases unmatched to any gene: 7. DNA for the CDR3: TGTGCCAGCAGCTTTTGGGACAGGGAGGGGACTGAAGCTTTCTTT. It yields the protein CASSFWDREGTEAFF.

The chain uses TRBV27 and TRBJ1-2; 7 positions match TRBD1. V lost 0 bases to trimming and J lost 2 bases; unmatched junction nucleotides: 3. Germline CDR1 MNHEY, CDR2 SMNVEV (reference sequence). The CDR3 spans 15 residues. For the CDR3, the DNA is TGTGCCAGCAGTTTATCCCCGACAGGGAACTATGGCTACACCTTC. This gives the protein CASSLSPTGNYGYTF.

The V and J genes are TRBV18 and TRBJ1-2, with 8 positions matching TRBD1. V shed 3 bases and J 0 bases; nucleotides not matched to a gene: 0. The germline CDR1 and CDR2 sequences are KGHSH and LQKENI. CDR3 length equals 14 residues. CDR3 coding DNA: TGTGCCAGCTCACCGGACAGGGCTAACTATGGCTACACCTTC. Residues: CASSPDRANYGYTF.

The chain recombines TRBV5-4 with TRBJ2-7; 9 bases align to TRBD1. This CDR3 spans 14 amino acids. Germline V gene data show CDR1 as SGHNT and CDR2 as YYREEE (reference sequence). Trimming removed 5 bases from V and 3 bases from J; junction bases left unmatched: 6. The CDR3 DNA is TGTGCCAGCAGTCTTGGACAGGGGAACTACGAGCAGTACTTC. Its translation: CASSLGQGNYEQYF. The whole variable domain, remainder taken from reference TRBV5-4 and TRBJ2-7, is ETGVTQSPTHLIKTRGQQVTLRCSSQSGHNTVSWYQQALGQGPQFIFQYYREEENGRGNFPPRFSGLQFPNYSSELNVNALELDDSALYLCASSLGQGNYEQYFGPGTRLTVT.

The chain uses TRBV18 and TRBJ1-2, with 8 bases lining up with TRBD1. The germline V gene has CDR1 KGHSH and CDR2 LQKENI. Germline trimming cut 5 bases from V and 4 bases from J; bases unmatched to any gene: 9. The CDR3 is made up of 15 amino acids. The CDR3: CASSSTTGGGYGYTF. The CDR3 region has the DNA TGTGCCAGCTCATCGACTACAGGGGGAGGCTATGGCTACACCTTC.

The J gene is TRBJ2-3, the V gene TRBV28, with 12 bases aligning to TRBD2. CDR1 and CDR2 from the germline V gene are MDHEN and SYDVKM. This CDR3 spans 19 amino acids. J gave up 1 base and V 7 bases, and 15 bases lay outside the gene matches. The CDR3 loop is CASTIAGLAGSRGTDTQYF. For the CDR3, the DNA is TGTGCCAGCACCATAGCTGGACTAGCGGGATCCCGAGGCACAGATACGCAGTATTTT.

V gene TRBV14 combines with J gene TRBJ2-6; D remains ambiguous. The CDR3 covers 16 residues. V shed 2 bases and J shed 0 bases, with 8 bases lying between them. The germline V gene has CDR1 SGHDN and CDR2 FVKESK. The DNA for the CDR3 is TGTGCCAGCAGCCAAAAACAAAACTCTGGGGCCAACGTCCTGACTTTC. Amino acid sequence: CASSQKQNSGANVLTF.

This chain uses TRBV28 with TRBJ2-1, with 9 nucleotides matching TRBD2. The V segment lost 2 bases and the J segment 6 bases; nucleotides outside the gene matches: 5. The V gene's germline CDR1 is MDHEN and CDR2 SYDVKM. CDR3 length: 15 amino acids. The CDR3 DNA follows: TGTGCCAGCAGTTTACCTAGCGGGAAAGTCAATGAGCAGTTCTTC. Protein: CASSLPSGKVNEQFF.

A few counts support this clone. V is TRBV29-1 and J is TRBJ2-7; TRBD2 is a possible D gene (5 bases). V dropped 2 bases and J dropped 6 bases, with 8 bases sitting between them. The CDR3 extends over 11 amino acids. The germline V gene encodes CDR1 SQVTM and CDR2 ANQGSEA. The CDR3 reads CSVELGSEQYF. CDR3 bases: TGCAGCGTTGAATTAGGGAGCGAGCAGTACTTC.

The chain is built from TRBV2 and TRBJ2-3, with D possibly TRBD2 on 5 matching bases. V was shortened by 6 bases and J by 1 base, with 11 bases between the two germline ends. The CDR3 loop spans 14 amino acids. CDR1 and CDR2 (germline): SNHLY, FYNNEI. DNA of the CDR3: TGTGCCAGCAGGGAGGAGTTCGGCACAGATACGCAGTATTTT. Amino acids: CASREEFGTDTQYF.

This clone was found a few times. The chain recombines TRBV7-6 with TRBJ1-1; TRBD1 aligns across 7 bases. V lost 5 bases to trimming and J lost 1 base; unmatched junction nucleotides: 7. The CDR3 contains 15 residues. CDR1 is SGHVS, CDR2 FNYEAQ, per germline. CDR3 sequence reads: CASSNPTGSNTEAFF. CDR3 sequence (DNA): TGTGCCAGCAGCAACCCGACAGGGTCGAACACTGAAGCTTTCTTT.

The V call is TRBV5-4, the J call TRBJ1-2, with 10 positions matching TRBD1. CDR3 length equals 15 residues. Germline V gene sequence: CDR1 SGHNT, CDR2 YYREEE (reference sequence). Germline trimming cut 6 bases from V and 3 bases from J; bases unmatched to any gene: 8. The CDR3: CASTLGGTGDYGYTF. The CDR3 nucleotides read TGTGCCAGCACCCTAGGTGGGACAGGGGACTATGGCTACACCTTC.

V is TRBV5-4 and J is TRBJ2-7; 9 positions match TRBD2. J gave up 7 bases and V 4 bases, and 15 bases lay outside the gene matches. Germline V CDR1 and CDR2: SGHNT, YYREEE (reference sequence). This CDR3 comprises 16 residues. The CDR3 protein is CASSRTQAAGGVEQYF. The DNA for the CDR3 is TGTGCCAGCAGCCGTACCCAGGCAGCGGGAGGTGTTGAGCAGTACTTC.

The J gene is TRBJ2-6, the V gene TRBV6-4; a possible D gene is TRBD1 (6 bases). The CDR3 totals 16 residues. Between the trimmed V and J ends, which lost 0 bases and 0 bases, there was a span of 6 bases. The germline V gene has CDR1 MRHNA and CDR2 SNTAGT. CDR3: CASSDSGGSGANVLTF. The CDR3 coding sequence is TGTGCCAGCAGTGACTCAGGGGGCTCTGGGGCCAACGTCCTGACTTTC.